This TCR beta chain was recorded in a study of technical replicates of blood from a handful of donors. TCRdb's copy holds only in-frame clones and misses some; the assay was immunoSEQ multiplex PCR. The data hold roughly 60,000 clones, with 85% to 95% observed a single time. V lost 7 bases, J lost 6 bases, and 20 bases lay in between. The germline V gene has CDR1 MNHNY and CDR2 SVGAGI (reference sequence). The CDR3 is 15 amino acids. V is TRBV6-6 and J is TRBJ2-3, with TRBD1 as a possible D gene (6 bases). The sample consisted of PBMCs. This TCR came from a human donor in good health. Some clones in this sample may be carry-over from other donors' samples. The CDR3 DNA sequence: TGTGCCAGCATTGGGGGCCGAATTAGCATCGATACGCAGTATTTT. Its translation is CASIGGRISIDTQYF.